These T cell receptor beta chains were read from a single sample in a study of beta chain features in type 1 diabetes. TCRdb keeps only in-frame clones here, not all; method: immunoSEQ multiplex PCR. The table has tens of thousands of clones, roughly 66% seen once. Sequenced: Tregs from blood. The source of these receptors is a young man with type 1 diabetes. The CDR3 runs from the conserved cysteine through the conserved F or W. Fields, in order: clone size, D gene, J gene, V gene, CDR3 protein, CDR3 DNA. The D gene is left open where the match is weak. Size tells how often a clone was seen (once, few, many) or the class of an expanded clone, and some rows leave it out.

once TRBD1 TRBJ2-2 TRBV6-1 CANQGAAGELFF TGTGCCAACCAGGGGGCCGCCGGGGAGCTGTTTTTT
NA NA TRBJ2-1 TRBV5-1 CASSLSRGEQFF TGCGCCAGCAGCTTGTCTCGGGGTGAGCAGTTCTTC
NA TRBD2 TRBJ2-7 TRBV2 CASSEGLAGTYEQYF TGTGCCAGCAGCGAGGGACTAGCGGGGACCTACGAGCAGTACTTC
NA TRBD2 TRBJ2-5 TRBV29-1 CSVLTGGPAETQYF TGCAGCGTTCTGACGGGGGGGCCCGCAGAGACCCAGTACTTC
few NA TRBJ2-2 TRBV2 CASSEDRSGELFF TGTGCCAGCAGCGAAGACAGGTCCGGGGAGCTGTTTTTT
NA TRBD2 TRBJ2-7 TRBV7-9 CASSLGLLAGGRDYEQYF TGTGCCAGCAGCTTAGGTTTGCTAGCGGGAGGACGAGACTACGAGCAGTACTTC
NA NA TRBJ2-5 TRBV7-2 CASSPAERETQYF TGTGCCAGCAGCCCCGCTGAGCGGGAGACCCAGTACTTC
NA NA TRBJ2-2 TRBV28 CASSSESTDTGELFF TGTGCCAGCAGCTCCGAGAGCACAGACACCGGGGAGCTGTTTTTT
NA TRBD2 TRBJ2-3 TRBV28 CASRLAFDTQYF TGTGCCAGCAGACTAGCGTTCGATACGCAGTATTTT
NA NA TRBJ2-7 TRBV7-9 CASSDQGQIYEQYF TGTGCCAGCAGCGATCAAGGACAGATTTACGAGCAGTACTTC
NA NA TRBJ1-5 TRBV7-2 CASSPIGGPQPQHF TGTGCCAGCAGCCCAATCGGGGGGCCGCAGCCCCAGCATTTT
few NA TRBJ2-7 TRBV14 CASSRPGTQPSEQYF TGTGCCAGCAGCCGACCCGGGACACAGCCTAGCGAGCAGTACTTC
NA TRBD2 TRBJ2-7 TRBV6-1 CASVQTLLAGYEQYF TGTGCCAGCGTCCAGACACTCCTAGCGGGCTACGAGCAGTACTTC
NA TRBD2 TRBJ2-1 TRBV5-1 CASSPSSAGGRNEQFF TGCGCCAGCAGCCCAAGTTCGGCGGGAGGGCGCAATGAGCAGTTCTTC
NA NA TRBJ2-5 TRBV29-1 CSVLYQETQYF TGCAGCGTCCTTTACCAAGAGACCCAGTACTTC
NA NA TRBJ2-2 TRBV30 CAWSRVGTGELFF TGTGCCTGGAGCAGGGTGGGCACCGGGGAGCTGTTTTTT
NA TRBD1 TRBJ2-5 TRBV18 CASSPRTGLEEQYF TGTGCCAGCTCACCACGGACAGGGCTGGAAGAGCAGTACTTC
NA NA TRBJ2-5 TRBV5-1 CASSLVADIGRGETQYF TGCGCCAGCAGCTTGGTCGCCGATATCGGGCGGGGAGAGACCCAGTACTTC
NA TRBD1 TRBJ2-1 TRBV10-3 CAISENTGGGEQFF TGTGCCATCAGCGAAAATACAGGGGGCGGAGAGCAGTTCTTC
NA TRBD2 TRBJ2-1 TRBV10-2 CASSGLAEYNEQFF TGCGCCAGCAGTGGGCTAGCGGAGTACAATGAGCAGTTCTTC
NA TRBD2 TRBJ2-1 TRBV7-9 CASSGVIGGSSYNEQFF TGTGCCAGCAGCGGTGTCATCGGGGGGAGCTCCTACAATGAGCAGTTCTTC
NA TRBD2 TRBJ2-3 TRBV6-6 CASTGSGRDTDTQYF TGTGCCAGCACCGGTAGCGGGAGGGATACAGATACGCAGTATTTT
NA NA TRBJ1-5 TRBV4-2 CASSQDLPGPNQPQHF TGTGCCAGCAGCCAAGATTTGCCAGGCCCGAATCAGCCCCAGCATTTT
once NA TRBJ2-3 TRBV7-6 CASSLAHGGEGHPDTQYF TGTGCCAGCAGCTTAGCGCACGGGGGTGAGGGCCACCCAGATACGCAGTATTTT
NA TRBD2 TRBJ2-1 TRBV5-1 CASSHLGGPKRGHNEQFF TGCGCCAGCAGCCATTTGGGAGGGCCGAAGCGGGGCCACAATGAGCAGTTCTTC
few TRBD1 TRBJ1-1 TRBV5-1 CASSWDSGGTEAFF TGCGCCAGCAGCTGGGACAGCGGCGGCACTGAAGCTTTCTTT
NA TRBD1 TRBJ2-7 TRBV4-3 CASSQEHRGPPFF TGCGCCAGCAGCCAAGAGCACAGGGGGCCTCCTTTCTTC
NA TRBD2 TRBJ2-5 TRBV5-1 CASSSDRPTGGEQYF TGCGCCAGCAGCTCTGACAGGCCGACGGGGGGGGAGCAGTACTTC